A single sample gave rise to the 8 T cell receptor beta chains below, sequenced in a study of HIV-infected children after antiretroviral therapy interruption. Indicated treatment: PENTA 11 planned treatment interruption arm or continuous ART arm. The TCR library was built from RNA with a 3' RACE protocol and unique molecular identifiers. TCRdb passed the 3' RACE reads through MiXCR, listing each CDR3 protein once. The data hold more than 12,000 distinct CDR3 sequences, with less than 3.5% observed a single time. Specimen: CD45RO+ CD8+ T cells from PBMCs, pooled from several time points, collected from a donor given antiretroviral therapy, either interrupted or continuous. This sample's subset: memory CD8+ CD45RO+ CD45RA- T cells. These receptor sequences come from a pool of human donors with HIV.

The sample holds many counts of this clonotype. The genes are TRBV29-1 and TRBJ2-7; tentatively, D is TRBD1 (6 bases). The CDR3 totals 13 residues. Germline CDR1 reads SQVTM; CDR2 reads ANQGSEA. The V and J ends lost 8 bases and 1 base respectively, with 15 bases between them. The CDR3 coding sequence is TGCAGCTTCACCGCGACAGGATCCTACGAGCAGTACTTC. Translated, it gives CSFTATGSYEQYF.

This clonotype was counted ten times or more. The chain has TRBV13 and TRBJ1-1; weak D call: TRBD1 (5 bases). Trimming took off 0 bases at V and 4 bases at J, with 15 bases between the two ends. The CDR3 is 16 amino acids. Germline loops: CDR1 PRHDT, CDR2 FYEKMQ (reference sequence). The CDR3 bases are TGTGCCAGCAGCTTAGGCCTAATCGGCAGGGTCACTGAAGCTTTCTTT. Translation: CASSLGLIGRVTEAFF.

This clonotype was counted ten times or more. The CDR3 DNA reads TGTGCCAGCAGGAAAGAAATGGAAGATACGCAGTATTTT. Amino acids: CASRKEMEDTQYF. The rearrangement joins TRBV21-1 to TRBJ2-3. TRBV21-1 represents a pseudogene. The CDR3 has 13 amino acids.

This clonotype was detected ten times or more. V is TRBV28 and J is TRBJ2-1; D remains ambiguous. Germline V gives CDR1 MDHEN, CDR2 SYDVKM. V lost 5 bases to trimming and J lost 7 bases, with 6 bases between them. There are 11 residues in the CDR3. The CDR3 DNA reads TGTGCCAGCAGTCGCAAGAATGAGCAGTTCTTC. This sequence encodes CASSRKNEQFF.

This clonotype was found many times. The chain is built from TRBV11-2 and TRBJ2-2; 10 bases match TRBD1. CDR1 is SGHAT and CDR2 is FQNNGV in the germline V gene. With 11 bases clipped from V and 5 bases from J, the junction kept 8 bases outside the gene matches. The CDR3 extends over 14 amino acids. CDR3 DNA sequence: TGTGCCCTCCGGGACAGGGGAGGGACCGGGGAGCTGTTTTTT. As protein: CALRDRGGTGELFF. Variable domain in full (rest from reference TRBV11-2 and TRBJ2-2): EAGVAQSPRYKIIEKRQSVAFWCNPISGHATLYWYQQILGQGPKLLIQFQNNGVVDDSQLPKDRFSAERLKGVDSTLKIQPAKLEDSAVYLCALRDRGGTGELFFGEGSRLTVL.

This clonotype was detected many times. The chain has TRBV5-1 and TRBJ1-1; a weak D match, TRBD1 (5 bases). The CDR3 spans 15 residues. CDR1 SGHRS and CDR2 YFSETQ come from the germline V gene. Trimming cost V 5 bases and J 0 bases, with 14 bases left between them. Here the CDR3 reads CASRNIQGMNTEAFF. The CDR3 coding sequence is TGCGCCAGCAGAAATATTCAGGGAATGAACACTGAAGCTTTCTTT.

This chain's CDR3 is CASGLVHGRRNIQYF. The CDR3 nucleotides read TGTGCTAGTGGTTTGGTACACGGCAGGCGAAACATTCAGTACTTC. The J gene is TRBJ2-4, the V gene TRBV12-5; D is unresolved. V gave up 0 bases and J gave up 6 bases, with 12 bases separating them. Germline CDR1 reads LGHNT; CDR2 reads FRNRAP. The length of the CDR3 is 15 residues.

The sample holds many counts of this clonotype. This chain links TRBV19 with TRBJ2-1, with 12 bases that match TRBD2. From germline, CDR1 is LNHDA and CDR2 SQIVND (reference sequence). V lost 4 bases to trimming and J lost 9 bases; unmatched junction nucleotides: 7. The CDR3 sequence is 15 residues long. CDR3 amino acids: CASSTLAGGPGEQFF. In nucleotides, the CDR3 is TGTGCCAGTAGTACCCTAGCGGGGGGGCCGGGTGAGCAGTTCTTC.